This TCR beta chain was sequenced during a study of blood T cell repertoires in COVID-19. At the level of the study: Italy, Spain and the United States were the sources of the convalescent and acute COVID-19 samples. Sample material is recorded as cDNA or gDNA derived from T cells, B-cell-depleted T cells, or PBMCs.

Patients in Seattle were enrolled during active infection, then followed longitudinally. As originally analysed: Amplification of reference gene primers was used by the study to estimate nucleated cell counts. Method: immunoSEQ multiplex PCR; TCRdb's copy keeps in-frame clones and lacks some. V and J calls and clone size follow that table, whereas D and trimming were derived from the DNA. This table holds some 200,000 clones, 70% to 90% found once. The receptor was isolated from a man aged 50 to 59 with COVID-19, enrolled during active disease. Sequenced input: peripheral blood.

The CDR3 coding sequence is TGTGCCAGCAGCTTACAGTCGGGGGGGTACACAGATACGCAGTATTTT. Its translation is CASSLQSGGYTDTQYF. The V gene is TRBV7-2, the J gene TRBJ2-3, with 8 bases that match TRBD2. Germline-derived CDR1 and CDR2 are SGHTA and FQGNSA. With V trimmed by 2 bases and J by 2 bases, 6 bases remained unmatched. The CDR3 is 16 amino acids.